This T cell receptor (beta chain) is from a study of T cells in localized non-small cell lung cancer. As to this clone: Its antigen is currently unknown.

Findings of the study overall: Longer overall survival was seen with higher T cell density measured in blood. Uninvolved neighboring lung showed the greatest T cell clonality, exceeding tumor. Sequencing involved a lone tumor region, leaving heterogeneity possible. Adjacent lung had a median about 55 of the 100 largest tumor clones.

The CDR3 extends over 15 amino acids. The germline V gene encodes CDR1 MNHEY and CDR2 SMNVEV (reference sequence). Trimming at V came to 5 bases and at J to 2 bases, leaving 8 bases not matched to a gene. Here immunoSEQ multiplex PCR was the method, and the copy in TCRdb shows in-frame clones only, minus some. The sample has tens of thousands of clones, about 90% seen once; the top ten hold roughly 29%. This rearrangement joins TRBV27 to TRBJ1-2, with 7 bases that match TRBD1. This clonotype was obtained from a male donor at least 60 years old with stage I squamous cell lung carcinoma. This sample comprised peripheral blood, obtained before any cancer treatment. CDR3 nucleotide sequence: TGTGCCAGCAGTAGGGACAGCTCTTCCAACTATGGCTACACCTTC. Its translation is CASSRDSSSNYGYTF.